Each of the 24 T cell receptor beta chains below was sequenced from the same sample in a study of human T cells and chemical hapten exposure. One entry per CDR3 protein, called by TCRdb with MiXCR from the RACE reads. The profile covers 120,000 or so distinct CDR3 sequences, with roughly 12% appearing a single time and approximately 2.8% taken by the ten largest. Stated time point: pre-sensitization, week 0. Indicated treatment: therapeutic diphenylcyclopropenone sensitization with weekly scalp DPC. The sample here was whole blood, taken in connection with sensitization to the hapten diphenylcyclopropenone (DPC). The source is a young woman with alopecia areata. Some clones in this sample may be carry-over from other donors' samples.

The gene calls are TRBV6-2 or TRBV6-3 and TRBJ1-1, with D perhaps TRBD1 (5 bases). V was clipped by 6 bases and J by 4 bases, with 12 bases between them. CDR1 is MNHEY and CDR2 is SVGEGT in the germline V gene. The CDR3 runs 13 residues. The DNA of the CDR3 is TGTGCCAGCAGACTGACAGTAGGCACTGAAGCTTTCTTT. Protein sequence: CASRLTVGTEAFF.

This clonotype was observed many times. The chain is built from TRBV3-1 and TRBJ2-7; tentative D call: TRBD1 (5 bases). V gave up 2 bases and J gave up 6 bases, with 14 bases separating them. This CDR3 has 14 amino acids. CDR1 LGHDT and CDR2 YNNKEL come from the germline V gene (reference sequence). In nucleotides, the CDR3 is TGTGCCAGCAGCCAAATGGGAACAGGCAGCGAGCAGTACTTC. Translation gives CASSQMGTGSEQYF.

This clonotype appeared a few times. V gene TRBV2 combines with J gene TRBJ2-3, with 8 bases lining up with TRBD2. The J segment lost 3 bases and the V segment lost 4 bases, leaving 3 bases of the junction unmatched. The CDR3 is 14 residues long. CDR1 is SNHLY, CDR2 FYNNEI, per germline. CDR3 nucleotides: TGTGCCAGCAGTGTTAGCGGGGTGACAGATACGCAGTATTTT. Amino acids: CASSVSGVTDTQYF. The variable domain in full, with the rest retrieved from reference TRBV2 and TRBJ2-3, is EPEVTQTPSHQVTQMGQEVILRCVPISNHLYFYWYRQILGQKVEFLVSFYNNEISEKSEIFDDQFSVERPDGSNFTLKIRSTKLEDSAMYFCASSVSGVTDTQYFGPGTRLTVL.

This clonotype occurred once. This may be a read error, as it is one base from a much larger clone. The V call is TRBV12-3 or TRBV12-4, the J call TRBJ2-5; D may be TRBD2 (6 bases). There are 14 residues in the CDR3. Trimming pared 1 base from V and 2 bases from J, leaving 8 bases between. The CDR3: CASSLGEEQETQYF. CDR3 bases: TGTGCCAGCAGTTTAGGGGAGGAGCAAGAGACCCAGTACTTC.

The rearrangement joins TRBV3-1 to TRBJ1-1; D is uncertain. CDR1 and CDR2 (germline): LGHDT, YNNKEL (reference sequence). V gave up 8 bases and J gave up 0 bases, with 7 bases separating them. The CDR3 extends over 12 amino acids. The CDR3 nucleotides are TGTGCCAGCGCCTCAGTGAACACTGAAGCTTTCTTT. It translates to CASASVNTEAFF.

This chain joins TRBV20-1 and TRBJ2-3; tentative D call: TRBD1 (5 bases). Germline V CDR1 and CDR2: DFQATT, SNEGSKA (reference sequence). The CDR3 loop spans 18 amino acids. Trimming shortened V by 0 bases and J by 3 bases, and 22 bases separated the two germline ends. The CDR3 sequence: CSARDLIKDTLRTDTQYF. The CDR3 region has the DNA TGCAGTGCTAGAGATCTAATAAAGGACACCCTAAGGACAGATACGCAGTATTTT.

The chain has TRBV7-9 and TRBJ1-4, with unresolved D. The V end was cut by 4 bases, the J end by 0 bases, with 9 bases between. Per germline, CDR1 SEHNR and CDR2 FQNEAQ (reference sequence). The CDR3 covers 15 residues. The CDR3 DNA follows: TGTGCCAGCAGCTCGTCAGGCGCAACTAATGAAAAACTGTTTTTT. It translates to CASSSSGATNEKLFF.

This clonotype came up many times. V and J are TRBV6-2 or TRBV6-3 and TRBJ2-7; D is ambiguous. There are 12 residues in the CDR3. Germline values: CDR1 MNHEY, CDR2 SVGEGT. Trimming cost V 6 bases and J 2 bases, with 8 bases left between them. The CDR3 loop reads CASSLTPYEQYF. The CDR3, as DNA: TGTGCCAGCAGCCTTACCCCCTACGAGCAGTACTTC.

V gene TRBV7-9 combines with J gene TRBJ2-1; TRBD2 matches at 14 bases. The CDR3 sequence is 18 residues long. The germline CDR1 and CDR2 sequences are SEHNR and FQNEAQ (reference sequence). The trim removed 3 bases at V and 0 bases at J, leaving 4 bases unmatched. The DNA for the CDR3 is TGTGCCAGCAGCTTTCCGACTAGCGGGGGGGTCTCCTACAATGAGCAGTTCTTC. This sequence encodes CASSFPTSGGVSYNEQFF.

This clonotype was counted between two and nine times. The rearrangement joins TRBV20-1 to TRBJ1-2, with no clear D. Trimming shortened V by 5 bases and J by 4 bases, and 8 bases separated the two germline ends. The CDR3 runs to 11 residues. CDR1 is DFQATT and CDR2 is SNEGSKA in the germline V gene (reference sequence). The CDR3 bases are TGCAGTGCTCCTGGGTCCTATGGCTACACCTTC. Amino acid sequence: CSAPGSYGYTF.

This clonotype was seen a handful of times. J is TRBJ2-3 and V is TRBV7-2; D not certain. This CDR3 has 15 amino acids. Germline CDR1 reads SGHTA; CDR2 reads FQGNSA. Between the trimmed V and J ends, which lost 1 base and 2 bases, there was a span of 10 bases. CDR3 sequence reads: CASSLVPQTTDTQYF. The CDR3 nucleotides are TGTGCCAGCAGCTTAGTTCCTCAAACCACAGATACGCAGTATTTT.

This clonotype was seen repeatedly, ten times or more. J is TRBJ1-2 and V is TRBV7-3, with a possible D match to TRBD1 (6 bases). The V gene's germline CDR1 is SGHTA and CDR2 FQGTGA. The V end lost 0 bases, the J end lost 7 bases, and 15 bases lay between the germline ends. The CDR3 loop spans 15 amino acids. The DNA of the CDR3 is TGTGCCAGCAGCTTAACTGGGGGCTTCGGGACTGGCTACACCTTC. Its translation is CASSLTGGFGTGYTF.

This clonotype occurred a few times. The V call is TRBV7-2, the J call TRBJ1-5, with a weak D call TRBD1 (5 bases). Per germline, CDR1 SGHTA and CDR2 FQGNSA. V was trimmed by 1 base and J by 4 bases, leaving 11 bases between them. The CDR3 sequence is 15 residues long. CDR3: CASSLDPTVNQPQHF. For the CDR3, the DNA is TGTGCCAGCAGCTTAGATCCGACAGTAAATCAGCCCCAGCATTTT.

This clonotype was seen a few times. The chain joins TRBV24-1 to TRBJ2-1; TRBD2 is a possible D gene (5 bases). The CDR3 sequence is 16 residues long. Trimming left V 3 bases short and J 2 bases short, with 13 bases between. Germline V lookup: CDR1 KGHDR, CDR2 SFDVKD. CDR3 sequence (DNA): TGTGCCACCAGTGATCCTCGCGGAGGAGCCTACAATGAGCAGTTCTTC. This codes for CATSDPRGGAYNEQFF.

Many counts were recorded for this clonotype. The chain employs TRBV7-8 and TRBJ1-2; D is possibly TRBD1 (5 bases). The V gene lost 0 bases and the J gene lost 2 bases, with 7 bases spanning the gap. The CDR3 consists of 14 residues. Germline V lookup: CDR1 SGHVS, CDR2 FQNEAQ. The CDR3 sequence is CASSLARANYGYTF. The CDR3, as DNA: TGTGCCAGCAGCTTAGCCAGGGCGAACTATGGCTACACCTTC.

This clonotype turned up a few times. This chain joins TRBV11-2 and TRBJ2-7, with a tentative D call TRBD2 (5 bases). This CDR3 contains 14 residues. Trimming left V 1 base short and J 5 bases short, with 12 bases between. The V gene's germline CDR1 is SGHAT and CDR2 FQNNGV. CDR3 sequence reads: CASSLGTSADEQYF. The CDR3 DNA reads as TGTGCCAGCAGCTTAGGTACTAGTGCTGACGAGCAGTACTTC.

The V gene is TRBV7-9, the J gene TRBJ2-1; TRBD2 aligns across 7 bases. V lost 2 bases and J lost 3; bases outside the gene matches: 19. Germline V gene data show CDR1 as SEHNR and CDR2 as FQNEAQ (reference sequence). The CDR3 totals 20 residues. CDR3 nucleotide sequence: TGTGCCAGCAGCTTAAGTGTCGGCCGGACTAGAGCAACAGACTACAATGAGCAGTTCTTC. It translates to CASSLSVGRTRATDYNEQFF.

This clonotype showed up many times. The chain recombines TRBV24-1 with TRBJ1-5, with D perhaps TRBD1 (5 bases). This CDR3 is built from 13 residues. Trimming left V 5 bases short and J 4 bases short, with 8 bases between. The germline gives CDR1 KGHDR, CDR2 SFDVKD. CDR3 DNA sequence: TGTGCCACCAGTGCTTCAGGGAATCAGCCCCAGCATTTT. Translation: CATSASGNQPQHF.

This clonotype has only a few counts. This chain joins TRBV4-2 and TRBJ2-3; TRBD2 aligns across 7 bases. The J segment lost 2 bases and the V segment lost 0 bases, leaving 2 bases of the junction unmatched. From germline, CDR1 is LGHNA and CDR2 YNFKEQ. There are 15 residues in the CDR3. DNA for the CDR3: TGTGCCAGCAGCCAAGAAGCGGGGCCCACAGATACGCAGTATTTT. Amino acid sequence: CASSQEAGPTDTQYF.

A few counts support this clonotype. The chain links TRBV28 to TRBJ1-3; 9 nucleotides agree with TRBD1. J was trimmed by 7 bases and V by 8 bases; bases with no gene match: 6. The CDR3 runs to 13 residues. Per the germline V gene, CDR1 is MDHEN and CDR2 is SYDVKM. The CDR3 sequence: CASAGTGRNTIYF. The CDR3 DNA follows: TGTGCCAGCGCCGGGACAGGGAGGAACACCATATATTTT.

J is TRBJ2-3 and V is TRBV6-1, with D possibly TRBD2 on 5 matching bases. Germline V lookup: CDR1 MNHNS, CDR2 SASEGT. This CDR3 contains 14 residues. Between the trimmed V and J ends, which lost 5 bases and 0 bases, there was a span of 9 bases. The CDR3 DNA reads TGTGCCAGCAGTTCCAGGACTAGCACAGATACGCAGTATTTT. Amino acids: CASSSRTSTDTQYF.

The genes are TRBV6-5 and TRBJ1-2; D not resolved. The CDR3 runs to 11 residues. Germline V lookup: CDR1 MNHEY, CDR2 SVGAGI. With 8 bases removed from V and 3 bases from J, the gap between germline ends came to 7 bases. The CDR3 spells CASGRDYGYTF. In DNA form, the CDR3 reads TGTGCCAGCGGAAGGGACTATGGCTACACCTTC.

The chain uses TRBV12-3 or TRBV12-4 and TRBJ2-2; TRBD2 aligns across 9 bases. Trimming took 6 bases from V and 8 from J; bases not matched to a gene: 7. The CDR3 length is 14 residues. The CDR3 here is CASSPTSGRGELFF. In DNA form, the CDR3 reads TGTGCCAGCAGCCCGACTAGCGGACGGGGGGAGCTGTTTTTT.

This chain links TRBV4-2 with TRBJ2-1; D unclear. The CDR3 contains 18 residues. V lost 0 bases, J lost 4 bases, and 19 bases lay in between. The germline V gene has CDR1 LGHNA and CDR2 YNFKEQ. CDR3 nucleotides: TGTGCCAGCAGCCAAGATTTCGGCTCCGGACCTCCATACAATGAGCAGTTCTTC. Translation: CASSQDFGSGPPYNEQFF.